This TCR beta chain was identified during a study of response to subunit inactivated influenza vaccine. The study, taken as a whole, reports: Authors suggested seasonal influenza vaccinations each recruit few new T cells.

The CDR3 contains 13 residues. V was shortened by 3 bases and J by 4 bases, with 9 bases between the two germline ends. In germline, CDR1 is ENHRY, CDR2 SYGVKD. This clonotype was seen at least ten times. What it recognizes is unknown. TCRdb redid the calling of the RT-PCR reads with MiXCR, one entry per CDR3 protein. The top ten clones hold about 12% of a sample with about 520,000 distinct CDR3 sequences, approximately 11% of them seen once. The rearrangement uses TRBV10-3 and TRBJ1-2; the D is unclear. The TCR sequence derives from a man between 45 and 60 years old who received an inactivated influenza vaccine. The source was PBMCs from blood, collected roughly 47 days after vaccination. CDR3 nucleotides: TGTGCCATCAGTGATGTCGGGAGCTATGGCTACACCTTC. It encodes CAISDVGSYGYTF.